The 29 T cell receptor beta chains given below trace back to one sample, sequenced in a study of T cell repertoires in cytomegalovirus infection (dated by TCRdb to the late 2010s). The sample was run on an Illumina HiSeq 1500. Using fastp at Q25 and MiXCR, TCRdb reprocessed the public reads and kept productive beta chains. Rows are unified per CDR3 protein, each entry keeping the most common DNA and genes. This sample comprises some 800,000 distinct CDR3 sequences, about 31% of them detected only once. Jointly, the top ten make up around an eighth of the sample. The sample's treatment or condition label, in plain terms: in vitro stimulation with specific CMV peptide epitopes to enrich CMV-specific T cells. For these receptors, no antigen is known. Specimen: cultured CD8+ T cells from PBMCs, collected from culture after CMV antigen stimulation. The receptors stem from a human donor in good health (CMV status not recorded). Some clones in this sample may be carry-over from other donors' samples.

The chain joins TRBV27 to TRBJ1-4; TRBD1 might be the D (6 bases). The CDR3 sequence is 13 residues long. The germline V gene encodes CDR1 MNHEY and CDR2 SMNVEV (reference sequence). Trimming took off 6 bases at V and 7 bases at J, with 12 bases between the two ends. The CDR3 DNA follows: TGTGCCAGCAGACAGGGTTATAGTGAAAAACTGTTTTTT. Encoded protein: CASRQGYSEKLFF.

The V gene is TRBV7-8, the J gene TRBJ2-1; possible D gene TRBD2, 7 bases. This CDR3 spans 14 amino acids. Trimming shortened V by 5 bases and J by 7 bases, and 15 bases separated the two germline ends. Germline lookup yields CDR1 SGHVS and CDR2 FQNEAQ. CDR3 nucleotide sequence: TGTGCCAGCAGCCTAGGGGGGGAGGGGAATGAGCAGTTCTTC. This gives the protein CASSLGGEGNEQFF.

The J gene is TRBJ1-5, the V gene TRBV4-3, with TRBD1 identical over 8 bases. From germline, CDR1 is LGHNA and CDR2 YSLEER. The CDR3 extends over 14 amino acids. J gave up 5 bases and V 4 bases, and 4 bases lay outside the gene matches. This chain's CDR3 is CASSPDRGYQPQHF. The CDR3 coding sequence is TGCGCCAGCAGCCCTGACAGGGGTTATCAGCCCCAGCATTTT.

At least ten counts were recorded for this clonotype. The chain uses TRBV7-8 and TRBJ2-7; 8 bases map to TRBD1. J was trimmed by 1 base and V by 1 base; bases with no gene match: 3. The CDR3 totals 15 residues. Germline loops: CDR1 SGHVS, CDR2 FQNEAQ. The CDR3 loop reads CASSLENRGSYEQYF. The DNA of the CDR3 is TGTGCCAGCAGCTTAGAGAACAGGGGGTCCTACGAGCAGTACTTC.

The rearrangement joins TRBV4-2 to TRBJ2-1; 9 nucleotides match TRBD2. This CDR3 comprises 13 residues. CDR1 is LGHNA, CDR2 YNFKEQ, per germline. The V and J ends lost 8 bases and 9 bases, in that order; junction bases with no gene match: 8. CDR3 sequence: CASEGRGGREQFF. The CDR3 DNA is TGTGCCAGCGAAGGGCGGGGGGGCCGTGAGCAGTTCTTC.

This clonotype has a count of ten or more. CDR3 nucleotide sequence: TGTGCCAGCAGCACCGGGACTAGCGGGAGTGGTGAGCAGTTCTTC. It translates to CASSTGTSGSGEQFF. The chain links TRBV7-2 to TRBJ2-1; TRBD2 aligns across 14 bases. Germline CDR1 is SGHTA and CDR2 is FQGNSA. Trimming cost V 5 bases and J 9 bases; bases outside gene matches: 6. The CDR3 extends over 15 amino acids.

The CDR3 here is CASSGGQGADYTF. CDR3 bases: TGTGCCAGCAGTGGGGGACAGGGGGCTGACTACACCTTC. The chain recombines TRBV25-1 with TRBJ1-2; TRBD1 agrees at 12 bases. V dropped 4 bases and J dropped 10; count of bases not matched to a gene: 4. Germline-derived CDR1 and CDR2 are MGHDK and SYGVNS. The CDR3 runs to 13 residues.

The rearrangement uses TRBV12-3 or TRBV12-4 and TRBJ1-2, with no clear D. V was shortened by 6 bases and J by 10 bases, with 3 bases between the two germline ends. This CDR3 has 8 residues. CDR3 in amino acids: CASSLYTF. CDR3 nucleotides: TGTGCCAGCAGCCTCTACACCTTC.

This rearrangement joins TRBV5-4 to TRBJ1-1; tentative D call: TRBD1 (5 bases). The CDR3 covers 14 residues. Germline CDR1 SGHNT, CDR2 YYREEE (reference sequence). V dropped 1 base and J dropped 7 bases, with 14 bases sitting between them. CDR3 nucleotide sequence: TGTGCCAGCAGCTTGACTTCGTCGGGACGTGAAGCTTTCTTT. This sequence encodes CASSLTSSGREAFF.

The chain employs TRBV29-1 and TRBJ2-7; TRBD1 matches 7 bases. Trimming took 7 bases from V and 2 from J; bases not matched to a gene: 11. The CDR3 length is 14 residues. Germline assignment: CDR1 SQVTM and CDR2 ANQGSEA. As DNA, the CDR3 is TGCAGCGCCAGAACATCGCAGGGGGCCTACGAGCAGTACTTC. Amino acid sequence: CSARTSQGAYEQYF.

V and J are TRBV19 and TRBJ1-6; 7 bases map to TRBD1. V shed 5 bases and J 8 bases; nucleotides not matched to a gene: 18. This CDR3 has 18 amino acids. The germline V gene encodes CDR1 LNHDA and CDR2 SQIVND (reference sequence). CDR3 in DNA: TGTGCCAGTAGTCAACCCCCGCTCCCGGACAGGACTTATTCACCCCTCCACTTT. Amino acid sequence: CASSQPPLPDRTYSPLHF.

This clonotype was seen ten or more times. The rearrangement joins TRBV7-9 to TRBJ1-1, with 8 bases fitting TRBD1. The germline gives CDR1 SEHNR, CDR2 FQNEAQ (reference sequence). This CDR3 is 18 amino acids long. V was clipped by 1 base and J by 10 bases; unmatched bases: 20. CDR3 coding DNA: TGTGCCAGCAGCTTAGGGAATACCTATCTGGACAGGGATAGTCGAGCTTTCTTT. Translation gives CASSLGNTYLDRDSRAFF. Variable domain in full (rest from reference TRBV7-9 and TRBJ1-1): DTGVSQNPRHKITKRGQNVTFRCDPISEHNRLYWYRQTLGQGPEFLTYFQNEAQLEKSRLLSDRFSAERPKGSFSTLEIQRTEQGDSAMYLCASSLGNTYLDRDSRAFFGQGTRLTVV.

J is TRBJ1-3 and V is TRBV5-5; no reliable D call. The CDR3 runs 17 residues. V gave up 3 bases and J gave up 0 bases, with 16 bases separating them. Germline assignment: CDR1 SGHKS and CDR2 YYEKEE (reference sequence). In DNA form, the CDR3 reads TGTGCCAGCAGCTGGAAACCCGCTGAGGACTCTGGAAACACCATATATTTT. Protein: CASSWKPAEDSGNTIYF.

The CDR3 region is CATSGPQGDEQFF. In DNA form, the CDR3 reads TGTGCCACCAGTGGGCCACAGGGGGATGAGCAGTTCTTC. The rearrangement joins TRBV24-1 to TRBJ2-1; 8 nucleotides agree with TRBD1. The CDR3 contains 13 residues. The germline CDR1 and CDR2 sequences are KGHDR and SFDVKD. V shed 5 bases and J 8 bases; nucleotides not matched to a gene: 4.

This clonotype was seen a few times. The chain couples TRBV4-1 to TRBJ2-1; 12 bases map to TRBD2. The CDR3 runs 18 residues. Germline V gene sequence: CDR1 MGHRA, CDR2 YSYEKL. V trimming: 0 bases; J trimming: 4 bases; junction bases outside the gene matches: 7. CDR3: CASSQDGLAGGTYNEQFF. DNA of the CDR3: TGCGCCAGCAGCCAAGATGGTCTAGCGGGGGGGACATACAATGAGCAGTTCTTC.

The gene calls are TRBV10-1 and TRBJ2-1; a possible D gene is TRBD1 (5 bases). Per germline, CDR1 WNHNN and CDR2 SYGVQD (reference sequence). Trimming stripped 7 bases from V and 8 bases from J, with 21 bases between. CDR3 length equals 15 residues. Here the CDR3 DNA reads TGCGCCAGCATTTTTAGACAGACCCTTGACGATGAGCAGTTCTTC. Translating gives CASIFRQTLDDEQFF.

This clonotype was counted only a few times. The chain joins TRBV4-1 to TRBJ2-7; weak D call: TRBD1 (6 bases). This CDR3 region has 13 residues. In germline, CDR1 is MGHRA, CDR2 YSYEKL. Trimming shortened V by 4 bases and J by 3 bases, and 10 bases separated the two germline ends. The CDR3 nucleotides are TGCGCCAGCAGCCGGGAACAGGGCTACGAGCAGTACTTC. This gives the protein CASSREQGYEQYF.

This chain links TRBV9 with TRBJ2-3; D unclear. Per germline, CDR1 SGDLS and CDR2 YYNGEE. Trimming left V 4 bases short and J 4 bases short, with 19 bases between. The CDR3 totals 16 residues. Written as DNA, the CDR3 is TGTGCCAGCAGCCTCTGGCATAAGGGTTTTGCAGATACGCAGTATTTT. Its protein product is CASSLWHKGFADTQYF.

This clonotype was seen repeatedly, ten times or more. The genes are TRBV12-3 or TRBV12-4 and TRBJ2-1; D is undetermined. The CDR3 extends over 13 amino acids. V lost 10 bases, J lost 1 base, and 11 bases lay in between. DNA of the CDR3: TGTGCCACCTCGATGAGGTCCTACAATGAGCAGTTCTTC. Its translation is CATSMRSYNEQFF.

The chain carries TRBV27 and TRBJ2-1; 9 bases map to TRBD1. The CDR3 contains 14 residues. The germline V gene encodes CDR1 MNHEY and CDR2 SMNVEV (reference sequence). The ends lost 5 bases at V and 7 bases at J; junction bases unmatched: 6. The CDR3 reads CASSMGQGANEQFF. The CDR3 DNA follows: TGTGCCAGCAGTATGGGACAGGGAGCGAATGAGCAGTTCTTC.

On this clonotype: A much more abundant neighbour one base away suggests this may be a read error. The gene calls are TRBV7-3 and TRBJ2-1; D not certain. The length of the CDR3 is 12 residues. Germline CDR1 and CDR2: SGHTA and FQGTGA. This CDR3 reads CANSLRSDEQFF. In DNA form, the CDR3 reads TGTGCCAACAGCTTGAGGAGTGATGAGCAGTTCTTC.

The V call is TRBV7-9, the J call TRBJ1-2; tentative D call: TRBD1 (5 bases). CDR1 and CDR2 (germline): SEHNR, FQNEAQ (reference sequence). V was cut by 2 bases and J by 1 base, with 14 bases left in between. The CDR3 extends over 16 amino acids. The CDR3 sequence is CASSLNVRGGNYGYTF. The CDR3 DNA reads TGTGCCAGCAGCTTAAACGTGCGGGGCGGTAACTATGGCTACACCTTC.

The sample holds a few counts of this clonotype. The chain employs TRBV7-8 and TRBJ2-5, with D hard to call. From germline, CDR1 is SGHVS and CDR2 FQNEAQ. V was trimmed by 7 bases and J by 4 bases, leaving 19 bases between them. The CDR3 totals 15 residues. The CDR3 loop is CASNLEQPSLETQYF. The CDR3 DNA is TGTGCCAGCAATTTAGAACAGCCCTCATTAGAGACCCAGTACTTC.

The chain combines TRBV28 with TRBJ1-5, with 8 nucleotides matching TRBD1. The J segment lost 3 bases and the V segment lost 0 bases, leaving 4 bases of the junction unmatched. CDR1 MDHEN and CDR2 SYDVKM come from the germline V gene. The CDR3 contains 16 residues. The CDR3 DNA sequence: TGTGCCAGCAGTTTATGGCAGGGGGCTGTCAATCAGCCCCAGCATTTT. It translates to CASSLWQGAVNQPQHF.

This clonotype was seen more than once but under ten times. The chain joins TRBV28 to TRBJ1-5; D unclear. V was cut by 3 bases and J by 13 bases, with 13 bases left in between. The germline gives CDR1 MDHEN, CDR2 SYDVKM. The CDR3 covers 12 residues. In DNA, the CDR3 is TGTGCCAGCAGTTTTGAGAATCCCCGGCAGCATTTT. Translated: CASSFENPRQHF.

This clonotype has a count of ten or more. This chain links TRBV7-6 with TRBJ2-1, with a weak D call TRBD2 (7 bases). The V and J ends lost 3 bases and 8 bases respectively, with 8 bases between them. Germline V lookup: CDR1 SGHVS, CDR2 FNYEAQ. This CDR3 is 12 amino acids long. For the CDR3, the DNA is TGTGCCAGCAGCTTCGGGGGGCATGAGCAGTTCTTC. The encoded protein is CASSFGGHEQFF.

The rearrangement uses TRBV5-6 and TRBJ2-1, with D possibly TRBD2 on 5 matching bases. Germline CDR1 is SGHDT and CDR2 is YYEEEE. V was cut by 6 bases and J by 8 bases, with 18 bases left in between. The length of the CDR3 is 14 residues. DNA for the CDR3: TGTGCCAGCAACGACTGGGAGAGAGAAGATGAGCAGTTCTTC. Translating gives CASNDWEREDEQFF.

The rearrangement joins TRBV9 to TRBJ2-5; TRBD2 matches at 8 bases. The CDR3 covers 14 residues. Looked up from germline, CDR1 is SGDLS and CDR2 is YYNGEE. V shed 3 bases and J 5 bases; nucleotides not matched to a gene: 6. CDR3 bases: TGTGCCAGCAGCGCCGGGGGGGGCTCGGAGACCCAGTACTTC. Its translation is CASSAGGGSETQYF.

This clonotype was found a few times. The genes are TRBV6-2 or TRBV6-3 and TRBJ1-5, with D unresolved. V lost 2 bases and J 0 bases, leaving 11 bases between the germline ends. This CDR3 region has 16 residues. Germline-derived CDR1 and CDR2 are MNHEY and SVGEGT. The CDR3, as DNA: TGTGCCAGCAGTTACAGCGTGCGGTATAGCAATCAGCCCCAGCATTTT. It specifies CASSYSVRYSNQPQHF.